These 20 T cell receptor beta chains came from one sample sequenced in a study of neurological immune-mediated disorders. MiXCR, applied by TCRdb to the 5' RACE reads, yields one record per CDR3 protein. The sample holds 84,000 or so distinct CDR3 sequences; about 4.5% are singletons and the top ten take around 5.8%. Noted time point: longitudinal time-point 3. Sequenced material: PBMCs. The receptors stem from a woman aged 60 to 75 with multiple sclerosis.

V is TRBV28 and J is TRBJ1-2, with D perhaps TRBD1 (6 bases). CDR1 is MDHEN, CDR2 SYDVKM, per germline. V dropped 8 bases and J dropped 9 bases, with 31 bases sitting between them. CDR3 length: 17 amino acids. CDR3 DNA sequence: TGTGCCAGCCACAGAGGGGGTGGAGAGTGGGTACTGCGGAGCTACACCTTC. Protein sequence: CASHRGGGEWVLRSYTF.

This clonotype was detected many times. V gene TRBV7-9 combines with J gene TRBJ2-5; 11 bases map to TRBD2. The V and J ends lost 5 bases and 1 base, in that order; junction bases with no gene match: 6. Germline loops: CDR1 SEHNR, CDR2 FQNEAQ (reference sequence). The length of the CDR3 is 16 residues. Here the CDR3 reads CASSPRLAGTQETQYF. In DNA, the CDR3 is TGTGCCAGCAGCCCCAGACTAGCGGGGACCCAAGAGACCCAGTACTTC.

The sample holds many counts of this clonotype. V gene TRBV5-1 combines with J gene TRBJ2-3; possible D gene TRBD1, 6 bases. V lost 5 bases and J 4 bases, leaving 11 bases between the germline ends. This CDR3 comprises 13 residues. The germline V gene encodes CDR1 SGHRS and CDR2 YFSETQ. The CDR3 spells CASRGAIADTQYF. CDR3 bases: TGCGCCAGCAGGGGGGCTATCGCAGATACGCAGTATTTT.

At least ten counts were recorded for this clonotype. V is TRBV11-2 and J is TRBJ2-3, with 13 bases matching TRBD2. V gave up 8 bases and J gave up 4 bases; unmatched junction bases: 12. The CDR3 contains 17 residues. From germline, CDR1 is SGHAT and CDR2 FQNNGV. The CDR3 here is CASELGLAGVLADTQYF. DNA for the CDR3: TGTGCCAGCGAACTTGGACTAGCGGGGGTGTTAGCAGATACGCAGTATTTT.

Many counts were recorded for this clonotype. The CDR3 sequence is CASSSSMGTQYF. DNA for the CDR3: TGTGCCAGCAGTTCCAGTATGGGGACCCAGTACTTC. This chain links TRBV12-3 or TRBV12-4 with TRBJ2-5, with D unclear. Trimming shortened V by 4 bases and J by 7 bases, and 10 bases separated the two germline ends. The CDR3 totals 12 residues.

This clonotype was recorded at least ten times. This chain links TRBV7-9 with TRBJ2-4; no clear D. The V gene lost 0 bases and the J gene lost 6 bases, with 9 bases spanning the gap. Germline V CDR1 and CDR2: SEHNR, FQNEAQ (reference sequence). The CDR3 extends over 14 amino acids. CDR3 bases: TGTGCCAGCAGCTTAGCCGCCAGCTTAAACATTCAGTACTTC. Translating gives CASSLAASLNIQYF.

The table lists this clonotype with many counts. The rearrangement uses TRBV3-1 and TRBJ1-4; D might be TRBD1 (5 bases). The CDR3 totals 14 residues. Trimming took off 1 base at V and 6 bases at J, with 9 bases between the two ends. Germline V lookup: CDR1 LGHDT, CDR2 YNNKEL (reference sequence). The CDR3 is CASSQGGADEKLFF. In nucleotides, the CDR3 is TGTGCCAGCAGCCAAGGAGGGGCGGATGAAAAACTGTTTTTT. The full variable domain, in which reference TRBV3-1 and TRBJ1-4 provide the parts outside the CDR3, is DTAVSQTPKYLVTQMGNDKSIKCEQNLGHDTMYWYKQDSKKFLKIMFSYNNKELIINETVPNRFSPKSPDKAHLNLHINSLELGDSAVYFCASSQGGADEKLFFGSGTQLSVL.

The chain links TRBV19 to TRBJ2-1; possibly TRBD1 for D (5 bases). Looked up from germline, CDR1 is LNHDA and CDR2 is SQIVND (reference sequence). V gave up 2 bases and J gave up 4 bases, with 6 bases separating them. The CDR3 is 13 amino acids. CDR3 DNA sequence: TGTGCCAGTAGTATAAACAGGTACAATGAGCAGTTCTTC. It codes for CASSINRYNEQFF.

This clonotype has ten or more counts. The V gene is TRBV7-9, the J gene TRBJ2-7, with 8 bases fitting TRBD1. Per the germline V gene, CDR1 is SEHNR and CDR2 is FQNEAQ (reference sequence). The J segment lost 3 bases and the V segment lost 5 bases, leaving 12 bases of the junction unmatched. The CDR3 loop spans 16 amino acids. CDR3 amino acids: CASSPEPPGGLYEQYF. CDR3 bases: TGTGCCAGCAGCCCCGAGCCCCCAGGGGGCCTCTACGAGCAGTACTTC. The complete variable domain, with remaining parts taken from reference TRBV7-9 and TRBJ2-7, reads DTGVSQNPRHKITKRGQNVTFRCDPISEHNRLYWYRQTLGQGPEFLTYFQNEAQLEKSRLLSDRFSAERPKGSFSTLEIQRTEQGDSAMYLCASSPEPPGGLYEQYFGPGTRLTVT.

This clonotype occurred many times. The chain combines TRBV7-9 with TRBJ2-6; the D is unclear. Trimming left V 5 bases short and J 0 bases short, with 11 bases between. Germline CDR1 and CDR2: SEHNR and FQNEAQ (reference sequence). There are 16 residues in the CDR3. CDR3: CASSTNRLSGANVLTF. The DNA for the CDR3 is TGTGCCAGCAGCACTAACCGACTCTCTGGGGCCAACGTCCTGACTTTC. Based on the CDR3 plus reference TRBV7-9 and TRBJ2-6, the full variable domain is DTGVSQNPRHKITKRGQNVTFRCDPISEHNRLYWYRQTLGQGPEFLTYFQNEAQLEKSRLLSDRFSAERPKGSFSTLEIQRTEQGDSAMYLCASSTNRLSGANVLTFGAGSRLTVL.

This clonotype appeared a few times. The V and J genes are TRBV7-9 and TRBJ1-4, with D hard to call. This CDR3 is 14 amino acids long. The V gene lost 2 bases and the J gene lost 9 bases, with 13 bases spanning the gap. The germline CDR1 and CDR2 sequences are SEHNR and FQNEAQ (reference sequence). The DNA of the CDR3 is TGTGCCAGCAGCTTAACAGCCATAGGGAAAAAACTGTTTTTT. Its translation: CASSLTAIGKKLFF.

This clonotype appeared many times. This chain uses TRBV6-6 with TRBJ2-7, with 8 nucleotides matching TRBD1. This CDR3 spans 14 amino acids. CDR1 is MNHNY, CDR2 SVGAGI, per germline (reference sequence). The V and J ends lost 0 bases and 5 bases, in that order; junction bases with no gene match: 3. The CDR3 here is CASSYSRTGNEQYF. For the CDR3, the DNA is TGTGCCAGCAGTTACTCTCGGACAGGGAACGAGCAGTACTTC.

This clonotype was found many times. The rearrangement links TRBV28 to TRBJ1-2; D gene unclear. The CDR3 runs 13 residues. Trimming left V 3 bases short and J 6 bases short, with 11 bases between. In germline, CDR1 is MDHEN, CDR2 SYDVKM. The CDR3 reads CASSFRVQHGYTF. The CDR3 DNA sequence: TGTGCCAGCAGTTTCCGGGTTCAGCATGGCTACACCTTC.

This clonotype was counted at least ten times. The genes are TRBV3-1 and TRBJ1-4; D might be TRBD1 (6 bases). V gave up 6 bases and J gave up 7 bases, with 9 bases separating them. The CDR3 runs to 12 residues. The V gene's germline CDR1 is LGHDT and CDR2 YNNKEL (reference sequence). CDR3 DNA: TGTGCCAGCAGACAGGGACCTGAAAAACTGTTTTTT. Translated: CASRQGPEKLFF.

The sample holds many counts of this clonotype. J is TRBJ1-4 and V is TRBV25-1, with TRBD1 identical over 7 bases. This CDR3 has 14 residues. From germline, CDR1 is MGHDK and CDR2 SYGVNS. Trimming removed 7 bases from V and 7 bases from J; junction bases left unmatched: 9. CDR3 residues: CASTNRGMGEKLFF. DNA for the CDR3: TGTGCCAGCACGAACAGGGGAATGGGTGAAAAACTGTTTTTT.

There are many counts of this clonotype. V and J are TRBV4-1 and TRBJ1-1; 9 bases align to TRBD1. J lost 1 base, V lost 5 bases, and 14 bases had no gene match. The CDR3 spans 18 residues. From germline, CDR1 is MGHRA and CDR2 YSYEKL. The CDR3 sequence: CASSTRTGAGTANTEAFF. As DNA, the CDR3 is TGCGCCAGCAGCACCCGGACAGGGGCCGGAACGGCGAACACTGAAGCTTTCTTT.

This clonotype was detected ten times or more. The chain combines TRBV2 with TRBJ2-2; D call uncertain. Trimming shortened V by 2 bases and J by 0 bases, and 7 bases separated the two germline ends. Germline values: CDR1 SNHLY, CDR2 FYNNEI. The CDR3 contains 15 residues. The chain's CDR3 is CASSEFGTNTGELFF. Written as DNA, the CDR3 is TGTGCCAGCAGTGAATTCGGTACGAACACCGGGGAGCTGTTTTTT.

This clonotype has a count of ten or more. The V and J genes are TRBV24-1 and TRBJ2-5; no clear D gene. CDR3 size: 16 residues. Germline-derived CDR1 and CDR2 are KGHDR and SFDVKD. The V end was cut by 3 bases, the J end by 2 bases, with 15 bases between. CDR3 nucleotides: TGTGCCACCAGTGATCCGATAGTGGGCAATCAAGAGACCCAGTACTTC. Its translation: CATSDPIVGNQETQYF.

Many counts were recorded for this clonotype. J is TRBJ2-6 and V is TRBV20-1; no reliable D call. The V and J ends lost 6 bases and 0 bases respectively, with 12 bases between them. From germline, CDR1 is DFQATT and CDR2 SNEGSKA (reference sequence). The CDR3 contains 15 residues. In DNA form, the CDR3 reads TGCAGTGCCAACCGAGGTCGCTCTGGGGCCAACGTCCTGACTTTC. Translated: CSANRGRSGANVLTF.

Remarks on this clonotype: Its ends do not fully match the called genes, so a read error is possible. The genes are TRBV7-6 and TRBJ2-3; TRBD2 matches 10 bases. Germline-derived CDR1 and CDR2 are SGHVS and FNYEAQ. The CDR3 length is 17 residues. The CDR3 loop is CASSLLLAGAGTDMQYF. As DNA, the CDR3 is TGTGCCAGCAGCTTACTCCTAGCGGGGGCCGGGACAGATATGCAGTATTTT.